The 8 T cell receptor beta chains below come from one sample, sequenced in a study of T cells in Graves' hyperthyroidism and ophthalmopathy. Amplification targeted TCR beta CDR3 regions from RNA transcripts. TCR CDR3 regions were first amplified by RT-PCR with HTBI primers. TCRdb reprocessed the multiplex PCR reads via MiXCR and lists one record per CDR3 protein. The table records almost 500,000 distinct CDR3 sequences, 20% to 25% of them present only once. Sample: blood. The receptors were gathered from a woman aged 65 to 85 with Graves' ophthalmopathy.

This clonotype appeared a few times. J is TRBJ1-6 and V is TRBV12-3 or TRBV12-4; D gene unclear. This CDR3 has 14 amino acids. The V end was cut by 3 bases, the J end by 8 bases, with 11 bases between. The CDR3 sequence is CASSLSGFDSPLHF. The CDR3 region has the DNA TGTGCCAGCAGTTTGTCGGGGTTCGATTCACCCCTCCACTTT.

The gene calls are TRBV4-3 and TRBJ2-1; TRBD2 might be the D (5 bases). V gave up 2 bases and J gave up 5 bases, with 16 bases separating them. The CDR3 loop spans 16 amino acids. CDR1 is LGHNA and CDR2 is YSLEER in the germline V gene. In nucleotides, the CDR3 is TGCGCCAGCAGCCAATTGAGCGGCCAGACTCACAATGAGCAGTTCTTC. It specifies CASSQLSGQTHNEQFF.

In this sample, this clonotype turned up a few times. The chain couples TRBV6-1 to TRBJ1-5; 7 nucleotides align to TRBD1. The CDR3 length is 13 residues. Per the germline V gene, CDR1 is MNHNS and CDR2 is SASEGT. The V gene end was trimmed by 8 bases and the J gene end by 4 bases; junction bases not matched to a gene: 5. CDR3 DNA sequence: TGTGCCAGCGGGCAGACAGGGAATCAGCCCCAGCATTTT. It yields the protein CASGQTGNQPQHF.

This clonotype appeared many times. This sequence joins TRBV28 and TRBJ2-5, with D hard to call. The CDR3 has 16 residues. Germline lookup yields CDR1 MDHEN and CDR2 SYDVKM. Deletions cut 7 bases from V and 0 bases from J, with 18 bases between. CDR3 in amino acids: CASKQRAHRYQETQYF. Here the CDR3 DNA reads TGTGCCAGCAAACAGCGAGCTCATAGGTACCAAGAGACCCAGTACTTC.

This clonotype has just a few counts. This rearrangement joins TRBV20-1 to TRBJ2-7, with D tentatively TRBD2 (6 bases). V was pared by 2 bases and J by 0 bases, with 17 bases between. Per the germline V gene, CDR1 is DFQATT and CDR2 is SNEGSKA (reference sequence). The CDR3 contains 16 residues. Here the CDR3 DNA reads TGCAGTGCTAGACCATATAGCGGACGGAGCTCCTACGAGCAGTACTTC. Its protein is CSARPYSGRSSYEQYF.

This clonotype was found once. V gene TRBV29-1 combines with J gene TRBJ1-2; TRBD1 is a possible D gene (5 bases). CDR1 and CDR2 (germline): SQVTM, ANQGSEA. With 4 bases removed from V and 8 bases from J, the gap between germline ends came to 11 bases. The CDR3 consists of 11 residues. The CDR3 nucleotides are TGCAGCGTTGGGGGGTATCAGGGCTACACCTTC. It yields the protein CSVGGYQGYTF.

This chain links TRBV20-1 with TRBJ2-1, with TRBD2 identical over 7 bases. Trimming removed 3 bases from V and 7 bases from J; junction bases left unmatched: 9. This CDR3 contains 14 residues. In germline, CDR1 is DFQATT, CDR2 SNEGSKA (reference sequence). DNA of the CDR3: TGCAGTGCTAGTCAGGCGGGAGAAAGGAATGAGCAGTTCTTC. It translates to CSASQAGERNEQFF.

This clonotype was seen a few times. The chain recombines TRBV6-1 with TRBJ2-1, with TRBD1 matching 8 bases. V lost 6 bases and J lost 6; bases outside the gene matches: 7. Germline V lookup: CDR1 MNHNS, CDR2 SASEGT. This CDR3 spans 14 amino acids. The CDR3 nucleotides are TGTGCCAGCAGATGGCAGGGGGCTGTCAATGAGCAGTTCTTC. Translating gives CASRWQGAVNEQFF.